This entry lists 19 T cell receptor beta chains sequenced from one sample in a study of T cell responses to AZD1222 COVID-19 vaccine. Produced via immunoSEQ multiplex PCR; TCRdb's table is partial and in-frame only. The sample has over 85,000 clones, 85% to 90% seen once. Material: peripheral blood, obtained on day 0 of AZD1222 vaccination. These receptors were obtained from an adult in good health.

The rearrangement links TRBV19 to TRBJ2-3; 7 nucleotides align to TRBD2. Losses at the gene ends were 6 bases for V and 2 bases for J; bases not matched to a gene: 2. CDR1 and CDR2 from the germline V gene are LNHDA and SQIVND (reference sequence). The CDR3 covers 13 residues. CDR3 nucleotides: TGTGCCAGTAGACTAGCGTACACAGATACGCAGTATTTT. It specifies CASRLAYTDTQYF.

The V and J genes are TRBV4-1 and TRBJ2-7; TRBD1 matches 9 bases. This CDR3 region has 14 residues. Germline-derived CDR1 and CDR2 are MGHRA and YSYEKL. The junction had 3 bases not matched to a gene; V was cut back by 4 bases and J by 2 bases. The CDR3 region is CASSRTGATYEQYF. CDR3 in DNA: TGCGCCAGCAGCCGGACAGGGGCCACCTACGAGCAGTACTTC.

The chain recombines TRBV7-6 with TRBJ1-6; the D is unclear. V was cut by 3 bases and J by 9 bases, with 18 bases left in between. CDR3 length: 16 amino acids. From germline, CDR1 is SGHVS and CDR2 FNYEAQ. The CDR3 loop reads CASSFRSPAGGSPLHF. CDR3 nucleotide sequence: TGTGCCAGCAGCTTTAGGTCACCCGCGGGAGGTTCACCCCTCCACTTT.

The rearrangement joins TRBV20-1 to TRBJ2-7, with D hard to call. Germline V gene lookup returns CDR1 DFQATT and CDR2 SNEGSKA (reference sequence). The ends were cut back, 2 bases at V and 5 bases at J, with 7 bases in the middle. This CDR3 region has 11 residues. CDR3 amino acids: CSARSRNEQYF. The DNA for the CDR3 is TGCAGTGCTAGATCGAGGAACGAGCAGTACTTC.

The chain joins TRBV11-2 to TRBJ1-2; D ambiguous. V lost 4 bases and J 2 bases, leaving 8 bases between the germline ends. The germline V gene encodes CDR1 SGHAT and CDR2 FQNNGV. This CDR3 has 13 residues. This CDR3 reads CASSSRRNYGYTF. The CDR3 DNA reads as TGTGCCAGCAGCTCTAGACGGAACTATGGCTACACCTTC.

This clone was observed a handful of times. The chain employs TRBV7-9 and TRBJ1-1; D is ambiguous. Trimming cost V 6 bases and J 4 bases, with 15 bases left between them. The CDR3 contains 14 residues. CDR1 SEHNR and CDR2 FQNEAQ come from the germline V gene (reference sequence). Here the CDR3 DNA reads TGTGCCAGCAGACGAGCTATCTCGGGCACTGAAGCTTTCTTT. Its translation: CASRRAISGTEAFF.

The genes are TRBV24-1 and TRBJ2-7; maybe TRBD1 (8 bases). Germline V gene sequence: CDR1 KGHDR, CDR2 SFDVKD. This CDR3 comprises 16 residues. The V end was cut by 4 bases, the J end by 2 bases, with 17 bases between. CDR3 protein: CATSDTTGGGTYEQYF. In nucleotides, the CDR3 is TGTGCCACCAGTGACACCACAGGGGGGGGAACCTACGAGCAGTACTTC.

The V call is TRBV18, the J call TRBJ2-1; D possibly corresponds to TRBD1 (6 bases). CDR3 length: 11 residues. V was shortened by 4 bases and J by 10 bases, with 8 bases between the two germline ends. Per germline, CDR1 KGHSH and CDR2 LQKENI. CDR3: CASSRDTEQFF. Here the CDR3 DNA reads TGTGCCAGCTCACGGGACACAGAGCAGTTCTTC.

CDR3 loop: CASSWTGTQNTGELFF. The CDR3 DNA reads TGCGCCAGCAGCTGGACCGGGACCCAAAACACCGGGGAGCTGTTTTTT. The chain couples TRBV5-1 to TRBJ2-2; possibly TRBD1 or TRBD2 for D (5 bases each). The CDR3 totals 16 residues. Per germline, CDR1 SGHRS and CDR2 YFSETQ. V dropped 3 bases and J dropped 2 bases, with 14 bases sitting between them.

This clone appeared once. This chain connects TRBV12-3 or TRBV12-4 to TRBJ1-5; perhaps TRBD1 as D (5 bases). V was shortened by 6 bases and J by 7 bases, with 10 bases between the two germline ends. CDR3 length equals 12 residues. The DNA of the CDR3 is TGTGCCAGCAGGGCAGGGAGACAGCCCCAGCATTTT. The encoded protein is CASRAGRQPQHF.

Regarding this clone: One junction end does not reproduce the germline sequence, and a read error may be involved. The CDR3 sequence: CSAGDIDEAFF. The DNA of the CDR3 is TGCAGTGCTGGAGACATAGATGAAGCTTTCTTT. The V and J genes are TRBV20-1 and TRBJ1-1, with unresolved D. This CDR3 is 11 amino acids long. Germline-derived CDR1 and CDR2 are DFQATT and SNEGSKA (reference sequence).

This clone was observed once. The DNA for the CDR3 is TGCGCCAGTAAAACCGAAGGAGCGATGATGGCTTTCTTT. Its protein is CASKTEGAMMAFF. The chain couples TRBV5-1 to TRBJ1-1; unclear D gene. The CDR3 is 13 residues long. Trimming left V 8 bases short and J 11 bases short, with 22 bases between. Germline lookup yields CDR1 SGHRS and CDR2 YFSETQ. Based on the CDR3 plus reference TRBV5-1 and TRBJ1-1, the full variable domain is KAGVTQTPRYLIKTRGQQVTLSCSPISGHRSVSWYQQTPGQGLQFLFEYFSETQRNKGNFPGRFSGRQFSNSRSEMNVSTLELGDSALYLCASKTEGAMMAFFGQGTRLTVV.

The chain recombines TRBV19 with TRBJ1-5; D unclear. V gave up 5 bases and J gave up 3 bases, with 8 bases separating them. In germline, CDR1 is LNHDA, CDR2 SQIVND (reference sequence). The CDR3 consists of 13 residues. The CDR3: CASSGLHNQPQHF. As DNA, the CDR3 is TGTGCCAGTAGTGGCCTCCACAATCAGCCCCAGCATTTT.

This chain connects TRBV7-2 to TRBJ2-2; D uncertain. The germline CDR1 and CDR2 sequences are SGHTA and FQGNSA. V dropped 2 bases and J dropped 3 bases, with 7 bases sitting between them. This CDR3 has 14 amino acids. The CDR3 protein is CASSLSVDTGELFF. In DNA form, the CDR3 reads TGTGCCAGCAGCTTAAGCGTTGACACCGGGGAGCTGTTTTTT.

The chain couples TRBV28 to TRBJ1-1; 8 bases align to TRBD1. Per germline, CDR1 MDHEN and CDR2 SYDVKM. Trimming cost V 5 bases and J 3 bases; bases outside gene matches: 8. CDR3 length equals 15 residues. The CDR3 loop is CASSLPGGGDTEAFF. In nucleotides, the CDR3 is TGTGCCAGCAGTCTCCCAGGGGGCGGGGACACTGAAGCTTTCTTT. The full variable domain, in which reference TRBV28 and TRBJ1-1 provide the parts outside the CDR3, is DVKVTQSSRYLVKRTGEKVFLECVQDMDHENMFWYRQDPGLGLRLIYFSYDVKMKEKGDIPEGYSVSREKKERFSLILESASTNQTSMYLCASSLPGGGDTEAFFGQGTRLTVV.

The chain links TRBV3-1 (or the pseudogene TRBV3-2) to TRBJ2-1, with no clear D. The germline gives CDR1 LGHDT, CDR2 YNNKEL (reference sequence). Trimming took 0 bases from V and 8 from J, leaving 14 bases between them. CDR3 length equals 15 residues. The CDR3 region has the DNA TGTGCCAGCAGCCAAGATAGGGTCATACGCCATGAGCAGTTCTTC. Translating it yields CASSQDRVIRHEQFF.

The rearrangement joins TRBV4-2 to TRBJ1-2, with D perhaps matching TRBD1 (5 bases). The V end lost 1 base, the J end lost 2 bases, and 11 bases lay between the germline ends. Germline CDR1 and CDR2: LGHNA and YNFKEQ. This CDR3 has 15 amino acids. CDR3 in amino acids: CASSQGEGLNYGYTF. The CDR3 coding sequence is TGTGCCAGCAGCCAAGGTGAGGGGTTAAACTATGGCTACACCTTC.

In its sample, this clone was seen once. The chain combines TRBV7-8 with TRBJ1-5, with TRBD1 as a possible D gene (6 bases). The length of the CDR3 is 13 residues. CDR1 is SGHVS and CDR2 is FQNEAQ in the germline V gene. V lost 5 bases to trimming and J lost 5 bases, with 10 bases between them. CDR3 region: CASSQQGDQPQHF. CDR3 sequence (DNA): TGTGCCAGCAGCCAACAGGGCGATCAGCCCCAGCATTTT.

This chain uses TRBV7-3 with TRBJ2-6, with D possibly being TRBD1 (5 bases). The V end lost 5 bases, the J end lost 0 bases, and 8 bases lay between the germline ends. Germline V gene sequence: CDR1 SGHTA, CDR2 FQGTGA. The CDR3 consists of 15 residues. CDR3 nucleotide sequence: TGTGCCAGCAGCATCCAGGGCTCTGGGGCCAACGTCCTGACTTTC. Its protein is CASSIQGSGANVLTF.